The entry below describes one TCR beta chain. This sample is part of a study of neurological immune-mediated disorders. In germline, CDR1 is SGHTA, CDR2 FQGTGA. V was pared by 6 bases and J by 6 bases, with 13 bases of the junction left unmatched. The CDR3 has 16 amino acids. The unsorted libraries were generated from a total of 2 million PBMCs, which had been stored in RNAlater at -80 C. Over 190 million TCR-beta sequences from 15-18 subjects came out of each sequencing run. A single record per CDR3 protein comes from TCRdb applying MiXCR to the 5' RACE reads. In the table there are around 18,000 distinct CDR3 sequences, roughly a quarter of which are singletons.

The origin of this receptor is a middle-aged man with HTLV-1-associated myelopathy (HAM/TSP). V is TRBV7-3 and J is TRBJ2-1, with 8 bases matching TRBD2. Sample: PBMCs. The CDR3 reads CASRSTPGGPGNEQFF. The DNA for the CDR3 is TGTGCCAGCAGAAGTACTCCGGGGGGGCCGGGCAATGAGCAGTTCTTC.